A selection of T cell receptor beta chains follows, all from one sample in a study of cytomegalovirus exposure and HLA in healthy donors. The protocol was immunoSEQ multiplex PCR, while the TCRdb copy is restricted to in-frame clones and leaves out a portion. In the table there are under 200,000 clones, roughly 77% of which are singletons. Sequences were obtained from PBMCs. The receptors were sampled from a woman aged 40-49 years in good health and CMV-seropositive. Each CDR3 is given with its conserved first and last residue. A D gene is named only where the DNA matches it firmly.

j_gene | d_gene | v_gene | CDR3aa
- | - | TRBV7-6 | CASSSQGYEQYF
TRBJ2-6 | TRBD1 | TRBV19 | CASSTRTGGFSGANVLTF
TRBJ1-2 | - | TRBV28 | CASSFLASGYTF
TRBJ2-1 | TRBD2 | TRBV7-8 | CASSLAGLATGFF
TRBJ1-5 | - | TRBV11-3 | CASSSTWQPQHF
TRBJ2-1 | - | TRBV12-5 | CASGLDAGNGEQFF
TRBJ2-7 | TRBD2 | TRBV27 | CASSLLAGAYEQYF
TRBJ2-4 | TRBD2 | TRBV2 | CASRELASKNIQYF
TRBJ2-5 | TRBD2 | TRBV2 | CASSPRRGGPGETQYF
TRBJ1-5 | - | TRBV12-5 | CASGLVQPCNQPQHF
TRBJ2-7 | - | TRBV27 | CASSSNNLGQTSYEQYF
TRBJ1-5 | - | TRBV28 | CASSRPVKTAIEPQHF
TRBJ2-6 | TRBD2 | TRBV27 | CASSFRGDPSSGANVLTF
TRBJ1-4 | TRBD1 | TRBV13 | CASSSDRQGRTNEKLFF
TRBJ2-1 | TRBD1 | TRBV15 | CATSFPGQGARNEQFF
TRBJ1-2 | - | TRBV11-2 | CASSSTAANYGYTF
TRBJ2-6 | - | TRBV9 | CASSELHSGANVLTF
TRBJ2-3 | - | TRBV6-4 | CASSDTGRGDTQYF
TRBJ1-1 | - | TRBV10-3 | CAISESREGGTEAFF
TRBJ1-4 | - | TRBV5-7 | CASSFRGSNNEKLFF
TRBJ1-1 | TRBD1 | TRBV2 | CASSGDRNTEAFF
TRBJ2-1 | TRBD2 | TRBV28 | CASTPGRAGGISYNEQFF
TRBJ2-5 | - | TRBV7-2 | CASSLVVQRQETQYF
TRBJ2-2 | TRBD1 | TRBV28 | CASSLLKLGTVTGELFF
TRBJ2-2 | TRBD2 | TRBV5-1 | CASSPGLARGTGELFF
TRBJ2-7 | - | TRBV6-1 | CASSSGSYEQYF
TRBJ2-5 | TRBD1 | TRBV7-7 | CASSPQADRKETQYF
TRBJ2-7 | TRBD1 | TRBV5-6 | CASSPLPGQGFYEQYF
TRBJ2-5 | TRBD1 | TRBV6-1 | CASRADRGPGETQYF
TRBJ2-1 | - | TRBV18 | CASSPSGTHNEQFF
TRBJ1-2 | - | TRBV19 | CASSPSTVNYGYTF
TRBJ2-2 | - | TRBV6-5 | CASSYSNDRTRELFF
TRBJ2-7 | TRBD2 | TRBV7-2 | CASSLARLAGVYEQYF
TRBJ2-1 | TRBD2 | TRBV6-1 | CASSEPPGLAGGLSEQFF
TRBJ1-1 | - | TRBV28 | CASGAGRTTEAFF
TRBJ1-1 | TRBD1 | TRBV10-3 | CAIRAGQGAEAFF
TRBJ2-5 | TRBD2 | TRBV5-4 | CASSVASGTETQYF
TRBJ1-2 | TRBD1 | TRBV5-1 | CASSLGTQGLNYGYTF
TRBJ2-3 | - | TRBV7-9 | CASSLNIDSTDTQYF
TRBJ2-1 | - | TRBV27 | CASSSSYVPSPSYNEQFF
TRBJ2-1 | - | TRBV9 | CASSAGTPPPQFF
TRBJ1-2 | - | TRBV6-1 | CASKVAEANYGYTF
TRBJ2-5 | - | TRBV5-6 | CASSFLSLPLQETQYF
TRBJ1-1 | - | TRBV28 | CASTTGSMNTEAFF
TRBJ2-5 | - | TRBV30 | CAWSVRLDQETQYF
TRBJ1-2 | TRBD1 | TRBV5-1 | CASSPSDREGSYTF
TRBJ1-4 | TRBD1 | TRBV9 | CASSLEGQGVEEKLFF
TRBJ2-3 | - | TRBV27 | CASRAGLWITDTQYF
TRBJ2-7 | TRBD1 | TRBV15 | CATSRDRGTARYEQYF
TRBJ1-2 | TRBD1 | TRBV19 | CASSIQHRDRVYGYTF
TRBJ2-5 | TRBD2 | TRBV5-1 | CASSRGLAGYQETQYF
TRBJ1-6 | - | TRBV15 | CATSRHRDNSGYWYNSPLHF